These T cell receptor beta chains were read from a single sample in a study of T cell repertoires in aging, cancer and after chemotherapy. TCRdb processed the multiplex PCR reads anew with MiXCR; each CDR3 protein has one entry. The data hold some 10,000 distinct CDR3 sequences, with roughly 39% observed a single time. Sequenced material: blood. These receptors all stem from a human donor in good health. Both conserved end residues are part of each CDR3. A D gene is named only where the DNA matches it firmly. Size values are once, few and many counts, or a class for expanded clones, and some rows have none.

V	J	D	size	DNA	CDR3
TRBV13	TRBJ1-6	-	-	TGTGCCAGCAGCCCCAGCAGGGTTAATTCACCCCTCCACTTT	CASSPSRVNSPLHF
TRBV6-1	TRBJ2-7	TRBD1	few	TGTGCCAGCAGTGGAAGGGTTAGAGGACAGGGTACCAGGGAGCAGTACTTC	CASSGRVRGQGTREQYF
TRBV27	TRBJ2-3	-	few	TGTGCCAGCAGGGGAGGCACAGATACGCAGTATTTT	CASRGGTDTQYF
TRBV19	TRBJ2-5	TRBD2	medium-sized	TGTGCCAGTAGTATAGTAGCGGGAATTGAGACCCAGTACTTC	CASSIVAGIETQYF
TRBV12-3/TRBV12-4	TRBJ2-1	-	few	TGTGCCAGCAGTTCCGTAAGCGGCCTGGGCTACAATGAGCAGTTCTTC	CASSSVSGLGYNEQFF
TRBV28	TRBJ2-7	-	-	TGTGCCAGCAGCCGCCCGCTAGGGCTTTCCTACGAGCAGTACTTC	CASSRPLGLSYEQYF
TRBV6-5	TRBJ1-4	TRBD1	few	TGTGCCAGCAGCCGGGACAGGGGTTTTGAAAAACTGTTTTTT	CASSRDRGFEKLFF
TRBV19	TRBJ2-4	-	-	TGTGCCAGTAGAATACGACAGGGACTAGCCAAAAACATTCAGTACTTC	CASRIRQGLAKNIQYF
TRBV5-5	TRBJ1-4	-	medium-sized	TGTGCCAGCAGCACGGGACCGAGGAATGAAAAACTGTTTTTT	CASSTGPRNEKLFF
TRBV6-2/TRBV6-3	TRBJ2-7	-	-	TGTGCCAGCGGTGCTAGCTCCTACGAGCAGTACTTC	CASGASSYEQYF
TRBV5-4	TRBJ2-7	TRBD1	-	TGTGCCAGCAGCACGGGGACAGAGTACGAGCAGTACTTC	CASSTGTEYEQYF
TRBV13	TRBJ2-3	TRBD2	few	TGTGCCAGCAGCTTCGGGCTAGCGGGAGTCTATAGCACAGATACGCAGTATTTT	CASSFGLAGVYSTDTQYF
TRBV24-1	TRBJ1-5	-	-	TGTGCCACCAGTGATTCAGGGGTGAGGCAGCCCCAGCATTTT	CATSDSGVRQPQHF
TRBV6-5	TRBJ1-1	-	-	TGTGCCAGCAGTTACGACGCTACAGGGAGTACTGAAGCTTTCTTT	CASSYDATGSTEAFF
TRBV27	TRBJ2-1	TRBD2	-	TGTGCCAGCAGTGGACTAGAGGGACCCTTTTACAATGAGCAGTTCTTC	CASSGLEGPFYNEQFF
TRBV28	TRBJ1-2	-	-	TGTGCCAGCAGGACAACTAGGTATGGCTACACCTTC	CASRTTRYGYTF
TRBV6-5	TRBJ2-2	-	-	TGTGCCAGCAGTTCCCTGGGGGGTGACGTGAACACCGGGGAGCTGTTTTTT	CASSSLGGDVNTGELFF
TRBV11-2	TRBJ2-7	TRBD1	-	TGTGCCAGCAGCTCGGGACAGGGCTACTACGAGCAGTACTTC	CASSSGQGYYEQYF
TRBV13	TRBJ2-7	-	-	TGTGCCAGCAGCTCCCTGGGGCAGGGGAGGGGGTCCTACGAGCAGTACTTC	CASSSLGQGRGSYEQYF
TRBV18	TRBJ2-7	TRBD2	few	TGTGCCAGCTCACCCCAGCGGGGGACCTACGAGCAGTACTTC	CASSPQRGTYEQYF
TRBV6-5	TRBJ1-1	-	-	TGTGCCAGCAGAAGGGGCCCCACTGAAGCTTTCTTT	CASRRGPTEAFF
TRBV6-6	TRBJ2-3	-	medium-sized	TGTGCCAGCAGTGAGCCTGGGGATACGCAGTATTTT	CASSEPGDTQYF
TRBV5-6	TRBJ2-6	-	few	TGTGCCAGCAGTTTACTAGGGGAGGGGGGCTCTGGGGCCAACGTCCTGACTTTC	CASSLLGEGGSGANVLTF
TRBV19	TRBJ2-7	-	few	TGTGCCAGTAGCCGCGAGTGGGGCGAGCAGTACTTC	CASSREWGEQYF
TRBV6-5	TRBJ2-1	TRBD2	-	TGTGCCAGCAGTTCCGTAAGCGGGAGACTATCCAATGAGCAGTTCTTC	CASSSVSGRLSNEQFF
TRBV6-5	TRBJ1-4	TRBD1	-	TGTGCCAGCAGTCCTGGGGGACAGGGGAGTGAAAAACTGTTTTTT	CASSPGGQGSEKLFF
TRBV6-5	TRBJ2-7	TRBD2	-	TGTGCCAGCAAAGCTGGCGGGAGTCTCTACGAGCAGTACTTC	CASKAGGSLYEQYF
TRBV6-5	TRBJ2-2	-	-	TGTGCCAGCAGTCCGAACCAGGGTTTGCCCGGGGAGCTGTTTTTT	CASSPNQGLPGELFF
TRBV7-9	TRBJ2-5	TRBD1	-	TGTGCCAGCAGATACAGGGGCCAAGAGACCCAGTACTTC	CASRYRGQETQYF
TRBV13	TRBJ2-3	TRBD2	-	TGTGCCAGCAGCTTAGGGGCGGGAGGTAAGACAGATACGCAGTATTTT	CASSLGAGGKTDTQYF
TRBV4-3	TRBJ1-1	-	-	TGCGCCAGCAGCATGAACACTGAAGCTTTCTTT	CASSMNTEAFF
TRBV12-5	TRBJ2-5	TRBD2	-	TGTGCTATAGCCCTTAGCGGGAGGGCCGAAGAGACCCAGTACTTC	CAIALSGRAEETQYF
TRBV6-1	TRBJ2-7	-	few	TGTGCCAGCAGTGGGCAGGATGGGACAATCCCATTTTGGGAGCAGTACTTC	CASSGQDGTIPFWEQYF
TRBV12-3/TRBV12-4	TRBJ2-2	-	-	TGTGCCAGCAGTTTGAAAGCGGGTAGCGGGGAGCTGTTTTTT	CASSLKAGSGELFF
TRBV5-1	TRBJ2-2	-	-	TGCGCCAGCAGCTTCGGGACGGCGAACACCGGGGAGCTGTTTTTT	CASSFGTANTGELFF
TRBV19	TRBJ2-3	TRBD2	few	TGTGCCAGTAGTTCAAAGGGACTAGCTGGAGATACGCAGTATTTT	CASSSKGLAGDTQYF
TRBV12-3/TRBV12-4	TRBJ2-7	-	-	TGTGCCAGCAGCCAACAGGGATCAAGCTCCTACGAGCAGTACTTC	CASSQQGSSSYEQYF
TRBV5-1	TRBJ2-1	-	-	TGCGCCAGCAGCCTTTTAGCGATTACCTACAATGAGCAGTTCTTC	CASSLLAITYNEQFF
TRBV27	TRBJ2-7	TRBD2	-	TGTGCCAGCAGTTTATGGGCTAGCGGGAGATCCTACGAGCAGTACTTC	CASSLWASGRSYEQYF
TRBV15	TRBJ1-2	-	few	TGTGCCACCAGCAGAGGCCGGGGGAACTCTAACTATGGCTACACCTTC	CATSRGRGNSNYGYTF
TRBV19	TRBJ2-1	TRBD2	few	TGTGCCAGTAGCTTCATTGATGGCGGGAGGGGCGAGCAGTTCTTC	CASSFIDGGRGEQFF
TRBV6-1	TRBJ1-4	-	few	TGTGCCAGCAGGCTAAAAGAAAAACTGTTTTTT	CASRLKEKLFF
TRBV27	TRBJ2-1	-	few	TGTGCCAGCAGTCCTGCTAGCTCCTACAATGAGCAGTTCTTC	CASSPASSYNEQFF
TRBV5-1	TRBJ2-7	-	-	TGCGCCAGCAGCTTGGCCCGAGGCCTTTCCTACGAGCAGTACTTC	CASSLARGLSYEQYF
TRBV5-1	TRBJ2-3	-	-	TGCGCCAGCAGCTTGGCAATACAGGGGACTTCGTTCACAGATACGCAGTATTTT	CASSLAIQGTSFTDTQYF
TRBV18	TRBJ2-3	-	-	TGTGCCAGCTCACCACGCGGCAGCACAGATACGCAGTATTTT	CASSPRGSTDTQYF
TRBV5-5	TRBJ2-2	-	-	TGTGTTAGCAGCTTTCCGGATCGGCACGCCGGGGAGCTGTTTTTT	CVSSFPDRHAGELFF
TRBV5-1	TRBJ1-5	-	-	TGCGCCAGCAGCTTGGAAGCAGGGGTCAATCAGCCCCAGCATTTT	CASSLEAGVNQPQHF
TRBV7-6	TRBJ2-1	TRBD2	few	TGTGCCAGCAGATCAGGGATGGGACTAGCGGGAGATGAGCAGTTCTTC	CASRSGMGLAGDEQFF
TRBV24-1	TRBJ2-3	TRBD1	once	TGTGCCACCAGTGATCCGGACAGGCCGCAGTATTTT	CATSDPDRPQYF
TRBV30	TRBJ1-2	TRBD1	-	TGTGCCTGGAGTGAGGGGGCGGTCTATGGCTACACCTTC	CAWSEGAVYGYTF
TRBV6-6	TRBJ2-5	-	few	TGTGCCAGCGGGGTTGGAGAGACCCAGTACTTC	CASGVGETQYF